The 21 T cell receptor beta chains given below trace back to one sample, sequenced in a study of identical twins. TCRdb fed the 5' RACE reads into MiXCR, producing one record per CDR3 protein. This sample has hundreds of thousands of distinct CDR3 sequences, with 5.5% to 6.5% found just once. Sequenced material: naive T cells sorted from blood. The receptor source for this set is a young man in good health.

This clonotype was seen many times. The V gene is TRBV28, the J gene TRBJ2-7; possibly TRBD1 for D (6 bases). The CDR3 has 15 amino acids. V lost 6 bases and J lost 6, with 21 bases in between. Germline V gene lookup returns CDR1 MDHEN and CDR2 SYDVKM. The CDR3: CASRPTPGHPSEQYF. CDR3 DNA: TGTGCCAGCAGGCCTACGCCGGGACACCCTTCCGAGCAGTACTTC. Filled out from reference TRBV28 and TRBJ2-7, the complete variable domain reads DVKVTQSSRYLVKRTGEKVFLECVQDMDHENMFWYRQDPGLGLRLIYFSYDVKMKEKGDIPEGYSVSREKKERFSLILESASTNQTSMYLCASRPTPGHPSEQYFGPGTRLTVT.

This clonotype was seen at least ten times. J is TRBJ1-1 and V is TRBV12-3 or TRBV12-4; D is unclear. The length of the CDR3 is 14 residues. V lost 2 bases to trimming and J lost 2 bases, with 9 bases between them. The CDR3 DNA sequence: TGTGCCAGCAGTTTAAGGGCACTCAACACTGAAGCTTTCTTT. Protein product: CASSLRALNTEAFF.

This clonotype has only a few counts. The V call is TRBV7-8, the J call TRBJ2-2; a possible D gene is TRBD2 (6 bases). Trimming stripped 2 bases from V and 5 bases from J, with 12 bases between. This CDR3 contains 15 residues. CDR1 and CDR2 from the germline V gene are SGHVS and FQNEAQ. The chain's CDR3 is CASSLPPSVTGELFF. CDR3 sequence (DNA): TGTGCCAGCAGCTTACCCCCTAGCGTAACCGGGGAGCTGTTTTTT.

The V call is TRBV28, the J call TRBJ2-5; TRBD1 matches 8 bases. The CDR3 length is 16 residues. Germline CDR1 reads MDHEN; CDR2 reads SYDVKM. Trimming took 2 bases from V and 2 from J; bases not matched to a gene: 7. The CDR3 region is CASSLGQGAAQETQYF. The CDR3 nucleotides are TGTGCCAGCAGTTTAGGCCAGGGGGCTGCGCAAGAGACCCAGTACTTC.

This clonotype was observed a few times. The rearrangement uses TRBV4-3 and TRBJ2-1; 9 bases match TRBD2. This CDR3 spans 16 amino acids. Germline CDR1 reads LGHNA; CDR2 reads YSLEER. J was trimmed by 6 bases and V by 5 bases; bases with no gene match: 11. The CDR3 is CASSSRGLAGSNEQFF. CDR3 nucleotides: TGCGCCAGCAGCTCCCGTGGGCTAGCGGGAAGCAATGAGCAGTTCTTC.

In this sample, this clonotype turned up many times. The chain carries TRBV27 and TRBJ2-5; 11 nucleotides line up with TRBD2. The CDR3 contains 17 residues. J gave up 3 bases and V 7 bases, and 13 bases lay outside the gene matches. Germline V gene lookup returns CDR1 MNHEY and CDR2 SMNVEV (reference sequence). The CDR3 bases are TGTGCCAGCACCCCGGGGGGTGTGACTAGCGGGAAAGAGACCCAGTACTTC. Translating gives CASTPGGVTSGKETQYF.

This clonotype has ten or more counts. V usage is TRBV20-1 and J usage is TRBJ2-1; 8 bases line up with TRBD2. Germline CDR1 and CDR2: DFQATT and SNEGSKA (reference sequence). J lost 2 bases, V lost 3 bases, and 12 bases had no gene match. The CDR3 is made up of 17 amino acids. The CDR3 bases are TGCAGTGCTAGTTCGGCGGGAGGACACATTACCTACAATGAGCAGTTCTTC. Its protein is CSASSAGGHITYNEQFF.

The chain combines TRBV6-1 with TRBJ2-2; 9 nucleotides align to TRBD1. The CDR3 length is 15 residues. With 6 bases clipped from V and 1 base from J, the junction kept 3 bases outside the gene matches. Looked up from germline, CDR1 is MNHNS and CDR2 is SASEGT. CDR3 protein: CASRRDRENTGELFF. The CDR3 bases are TGTGCCAGCAGAAGGGACAGGGAGAACACCGGGGAGCTGTTTTTT.

This clonotype was seen at least ten times. The chain combines TRBV7-2 with TRBJ2-7; 12 bases align to TRBD2. The CDR3 contains 14 residues. Germline trimming cut 5 bases from V and 6 bases from J; bases unmatched to any gene: 5. Germline V gene data show CDR1 as SGHTA and CDR2 as FQGNSA. This CDR3 is CASSLRLAGAEQYV. CDR3 DNA: TGTGCCAGCAGCCTCAGACTAGCGGGAGCCGAGCAGTACGTC.

This chain links TRBV7-9 with TRBJ2-3, with 8 bases fitting TRBD2. Per the germline V gene, CDR1 is SEHNR and CDR2 is FQNEAQ (reference sequence). V trimming: 2 bases; J trimming: 1 base; junction bases outside the gene matches: 8. The CDR3 consists of 17 residues. The CDR3 reads CASSLYDAGGGTDTQYF. The CDR3 DNA reads as TGTGCCAGCAGCTTATACGACGCGGGAGGTGGCACAGATACGCAGTATTTT. Full variable domain (outside the CDR3, taken from reference TRBV7-9 and TRBJ2-3): DTGVSQNPRHKITKRGQNVTFRCDPISEHNRLYWYRQTLGQGPEFLTYFQNEAQLEKSRLLSDRFSAERPKGSFSTLEIQRTEQGDSAMYLCASSLYDAGGGTDTQYFGPGTRLTVL.

This clonotype was detected many times. The V gene is TRBV25-1, the J gene TRBJ2-1, with 9 bases that match TRBD1. The CDR3 consists of 15 residues. V shed 8 bases, J shed 9 bases, and the junction held 14 bases outside the gene matches. Germline loops: CDR1 MGHDK, CDR2 SYGVNS. CDR3 nucleotides: TGTGCCAGCCAATCCCTGGGACAGGGATCCGTTGAGCAGTTCTTC. This sequence encodes CASQSLGQGSVEQFF. The full variable domain, with the rest looked up from reference TRBV25-1 and TRBJ2-1, is EADIYQTPRYLVIGTGKKITLECSQTMGHDKMYWYQQDPGMELHLIHYSYGVNSTEKGDLSSESTVSRIRTEHFPLTLESARPSHTSQYLCASQSLGQGSVEQFFGPGTRLTVL.

Many counts were recorded for this clonotype. The chain couples TRBV7-2 to TRBJ2-1; 8 nucleotides line up with TRBD2. The CDR3 length is 12 residues. V gave up 5 bases and J gave up 14 bases; unmatched junction bases: 8. The germline V gene has CDR1 SGHTA and CDR2 FQGNSA. In DNA, the CDR3 is TGTGCCAGCAGCCCCCAGCGGGAGAGGGAGTTCTTC. This encodes CASSPQREREFF.

This clonotype was observed at least ten times. This chain connects TRBV12-3 or TRBV12-4 to TRBJ2-3; D is undetermined. The CDR3 is 13 amino acids. V shed 5 bases and J shed 4 bases, with 10 bases lying between them. The DNA of the CDR3 is TGTGCCAGCAGTATAGGAGCATCAGATACGCAGTATTTT. Amino acid sequence: CASSIGASDTQYF.

The chain links TRBV12-3 or TRBV12-4 to TRBJ2-5, with 10 bases identical to TRBD1. CDR3 length: 14 residues. The J segment lost 4 bases and the V segment lost 7 bases, leaving 6 bases of the junction unmatched. In nucleotides, the CDR3 is TGTGCCAGCACTGAGGACAGGGGGAGAGAGACCCAGTACTTC. The encoded protein is CASTEDRGRETQYF.

This clonotype came up many times. The genes are TRBV4-1 and TRBJ1-4; no clear D gene. CDR1 and CDR2 from the germline V gene are MGHRA and YSYEKL. Trimming left V 0 bases short and J 8 bases short, with 13 bases between. This CDR3 has 15 amino acids. The CDR3 DNA sequence: TGCGCCAGCAGCCAAGAAGATCGAGGGCGCGAAAAACTGTTTTTT. This codes for CASSQEDRGREKLFF.

At least ten counts were recorded for this clonotype. The chain employs TRBV18 and TRBJ1-5; D call uncertain. In germline, CDR1 is KGHSH, CDR2 LQKENI. CDR3 length equals 13 residues. The V gene lost 1 base and the J gene lost 5 bases, with 6 bases spanning the gap. The CDR3 nucleotides are TGTGCCAGCTCACCACTGTCGGATCAGCCCCAGCATTTT. Protein product: CASSPLSDQPQHF.

This clonotype has ten or more counts. The CDR3 region has the DNA TGCAGCGTTCGACTAGCGGACTACTACAATGAGCAGTTCTTC. This gives the protein CSVRLADYYNEQFF. The gene calls are TRBV29-1 and TRBJ2-1; 9 positions match TRBD2. Trimming took 5 bases from V and 3 from J; bases not matched to a gene: 5. The CDR3 length is 14 residues. Germline values: CDR1 SQVTM, CDR2 ANQGSEA.

J is TRBJ2-7 and V is TRBV4-1; D is possibly TRBD1 (5 bases). The CDR3 sequence is 15 residues long. Germline assignment: CDR1 MGHRA and CDR2 YSYEKL. Trimming cost V 2 bases and J 1 base, with 12 bases left between them. The CDR3 DNA follows: TGCGCCAGCAGCCAATCCAGGGATGGGTCCTACGAGCAGTACGTC. This gives the protein CASSQSRDGSYEQYV.

This clonotype was counted ten times or more. The chain recombines TRBV28 with TRBJ2-3; 10 nucleotides agree with TRBD2. The CDR3 sequence is 15 residues long. V lost 7 bases to trimming and J lost 3 bases; unmatched junction nucleotides: 7. Germline CDR1 and CDR2: MDHEN and SYDVKM. This CDR3 is CASTTVAGGTDTQYF. The CDR3 nucleotides are TGTGCCAGCACCACCGTAGCGGGGGGTACAGATACGCAGTATTTT.

In this sample, this clonotype turned up many times. The V call is TRBV6-5, the J call TRBJ2-5; D is uncertain. V lost 6 bases and J 2 bases, leaving 4 bases between the germline ends. The CDR3 is 11 amino acids. Germline CDR1 reads MNHEY; CDR2 reads SVGAGI. CDR3 sequence (DNA): TGTGCCAGCAGATTTCAAGAGACCCAGTACTTC. Translation gives CASRFQETQYF.

This clonotype was detected ten times or more. The chain employs TRBV7-7 and TRBJ2-3, with 7 nucleotides matching TRBD2. CDR1 SSHAT and CDR2 FNYEAQ come from the germline V gene (reference sequence). The CDR3 runs to 15 residues. V lost 1 base, J lost 2 bases, and 3 bases stayed unmatched. The CDR3 coding sequence is TGTGCCAGCAGCTTAGGTCTAGCGGACACAGATACGCAGTATTTT. Its translation is CASSLGLADTDTQYF.